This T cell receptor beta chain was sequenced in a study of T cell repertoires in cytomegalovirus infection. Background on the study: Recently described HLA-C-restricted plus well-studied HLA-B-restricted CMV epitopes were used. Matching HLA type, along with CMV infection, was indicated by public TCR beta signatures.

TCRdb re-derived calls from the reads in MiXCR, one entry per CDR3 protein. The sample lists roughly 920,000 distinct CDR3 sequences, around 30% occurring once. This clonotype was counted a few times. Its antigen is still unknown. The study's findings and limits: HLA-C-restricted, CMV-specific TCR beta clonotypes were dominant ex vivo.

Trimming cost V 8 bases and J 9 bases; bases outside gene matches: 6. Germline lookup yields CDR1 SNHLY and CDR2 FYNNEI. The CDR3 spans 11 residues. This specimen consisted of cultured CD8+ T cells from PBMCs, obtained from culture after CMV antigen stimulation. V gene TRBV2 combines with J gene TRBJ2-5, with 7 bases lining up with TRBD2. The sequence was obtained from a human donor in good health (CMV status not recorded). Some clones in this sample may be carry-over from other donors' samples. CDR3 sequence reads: CASWGGNPQYF. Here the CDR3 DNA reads TGTGCCAGCTGGGGGGGGAATCCCCAGTACTTC.